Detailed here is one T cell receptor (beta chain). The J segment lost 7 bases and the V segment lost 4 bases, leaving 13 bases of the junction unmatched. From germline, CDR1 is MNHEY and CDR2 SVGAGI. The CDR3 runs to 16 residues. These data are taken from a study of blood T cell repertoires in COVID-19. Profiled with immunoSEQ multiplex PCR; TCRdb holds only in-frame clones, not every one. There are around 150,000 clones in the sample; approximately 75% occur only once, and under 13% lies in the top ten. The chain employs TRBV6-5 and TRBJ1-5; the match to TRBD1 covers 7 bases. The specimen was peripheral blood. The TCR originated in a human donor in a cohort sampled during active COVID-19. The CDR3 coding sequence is TGTGCCAGCAGTTCCTGGAGTGGGGACAGCTTGCAGCCCCAGCATTTT. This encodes CASSSWSGDSLQPQHF.